This T cell receptor beta chain was documented in a study of CD8+ T cells in alopecia areata. cDNA reverse transcribed from extracted RNA served as the sequencing template. Produced via immunoSEQ multiplex PCR; TCRdb's table is partial and in-frame only. Among 95,000 to 110,000 clones listed, around three fifths were seen once. The table lists this clone with a few counts. CDR3 length: 13 residues. CDR1 and CDR2 from the germline V gene are MDHEN and SYDVKM. V lost 8 bases, J lost 8 bases, and 8 bases stayed unmatched. Sequencing was done on a sample of CD4+ T cells sorted from blood. The chain couples TRBV28 to TRBJ1-4, with 7 bases aligning to TRBD1. This TCR was sampled from a human donor in good health. The CDR3 is CASSRQGLEKLFF. The CDR3 bases are TGTGCCAGCTCGAGACAGGGTTTAGAAAAACTGTTTTTT.